A single sample gave rise to the 20 T cell receptor beta chains below, sequenced in a study of blood T cell repertoires in COVID-19. The table came from immunoSEQ multiplex PCR; TCRdb's copy has only in-frame clones and leaves some out. The sample contains a few hundred thousand clones, 85% of which appear only once. Sequences were obtained from PBMCs or T cells enriched from blood (not recorded which). Receptors originate from a woman in her forties or fifties who had recovered from COVID-19.

The J gene is TRBJ1-2, the V gene TRBV5-4; tentatively, D is TRBD1 (5 bases). The CDR3 runs to 12 residues. Germline V lookup: CDR1 SGHNT, CDR2 YYREEE (reference sequence). V lost 0 bases and J 8 bases, leaving 8 bases between the germline ends. The CDR3 nucleotides are TGTGCCAGCAGCTTGGCCAGGACAGGCTACACCTTC. It codes for CASSLARTGYTF. The variable domain in full, with the rest retrieved from reference TRBV5-4 and TRBJ1-2, is ETGVTQSPTHLIKTRGQQVTLRCSSQSGHNTVSWYQQALGQGPQFIFQYYREEENGRGNFPPRFSGLQFPNYSSELNVNALELDDSALYLCASSLARTGYTFGSGTRLTVV.

The CDR3 DNA is TGTGCCAGCAGTTTTAGCTCCACAGATACGCAGTATTTT. Its protein product is CASSFSSTDTQYF. The chain couples TRBV5-6 to TRBJ2-3; no clear D. CDR1 and CDR2 (germline): SGHDT, YYEEEE. The CDR3 sequence is 13 residues long. V shed 5 bases and J shed 2 bases, with 9 bases lying between them. The full variable domain, rest sourced from reference TRBV5-6 and TRBJ2-3, is DAGVTQSPTHLIKTRGQQVTLRCSPKSGHDTVSWYQQALGQGPQFIFQYYEEEERQRGNFPDRFSGHQFPNYSSELNVNALLLGDSALYLCASSFSSTDTQYFGPGTRLTVL.

CDR3 sequence (DNA): TGTGCCAGCAGTGGCTTCAGGCTCTCGAGACATTTCAACTACAATGAGCAGTTCTTC. Its protein product is CASSGFRLSRHFNYNEQFF. The J gene is TRBJ2-1, the V gene TRBV6-4; no firm D call. From germline, CDR1 is MRHNA and CDR2 SNTAGT. CDR3 length equals 19 residues. V was shortened by 4 bases and J by 3 bases, with 25 bases between the two germline ends.

The genes are TRBV29-1 and TRBJ1-2, with 7 positions matching TRBD1. The CDR3 loop spans 13 amino acids. The J segment lost 0 bases and the V segment lost 7 bases, leaving 5 bases of the junction unmatched. Germline V gives CDR1 SQVTM, CDR2 ANQGSEA. CDR3 sequence reads: CSAGGPPNYGYTF. The CDR3 region has the DNA TGCAGCGCAGGGGGACCACCTAACTATGGCTACACCTTC.

The chain uses TRBV30 and TRBJ1-5; possible D gene TRBD1, 6 bases. V was pared by 1 base and J by 4 bases, with 14 bases between. The CDR3 consists of 15 residues. Germline V gene sequence: CDR1 GTSNPN, CDR2 SVGIG (reference sequence). The CDR3 sequence is CAWSASWTANQPQHF. The CDR3, as DNA: TGTGCCTGGAGTGCCTCCTGGACAGCTAATCAGCCCCAGCATTTT.

This chain connects TRBV3-1 (or the pseudogene TRBV3-2) to TRBJ2-7; D is unresolved. The CDR3 sequence is 15 residues long. The V gene's germline CDR1 is LGHDT and CDR2 YNNKEL (reference sequence). The ends were cut back, 4 bases at V and 4 bases at J, with 17 bases in the middle. The CDR3 loop is CASSRSRNSMYEQYF. CDR3 DNA sequence: TGTGCCAGCAGCCGAAGCCGGAACAGCATGTACGAGCAGTACTTC.

The CDR3 reads CASSLVGLLYNEQFF. In nucleotides, the CDR3 is TGTGCCAGCAGCTTAGTTGGGCTGCTCTACAATGAGCAGTTCTTC. V usage is TRBV11-2 and J usage is TRBJ2-1; no firm D call. The CDR3 contains 15 residues. The V end was cut by 1 base, the J end by 3 bases, with 10 bases between. Germline CDR1 is SGHAT and CDR2 is FQNNGV.

This clone was recorded once. CDR3 sequence reads: CASSLTQRTASYEQYF. The CDR3 DNA is TGTGCCAGCAGCTTAACCCAGAGGACAGCCTCCTACGAGCAGTACTTC. J is TRBJ2-7 and V is TRBV7-8; D is perhaps TRBD1 (6 bases). V lost 2 bases to trimming and J lost 0 bases, with 14 bases between them. This CDR3 is 16 amino acids long. Per the germline V gene, CDR1 is SGHVS and CDR2 is FQNEAQ.

The J gene is TRBJ2-7, the V gene TRBV6-1, with 8 bases that match TRBD2. The CDR3 has 15 amino acids. Looked up from germline, CDR1 is MNHNS and CDR2 is SASEGT. J gave up 3 bases and V 2 bases, and 6 bases lay outside the gene matches. CDR3 DNA sequence: TGTGCCAGCAGTGAACGCGGTAGCGGGATCTACGAGCAGTACTTC. It encodes CASSERGSGIYEQYF.

The chain has TRBV5-1 and TRBJ1-1, with a possible D match to TRBD1 (5 bases). V was clipped by 8 bases and J by 1 base, with 15 bases between them. Germline loops: CDR1 SGHRS, CDR2 YFSETQ. This CDR3 spans 14 amino acids. CDR3 coding DNA: TGCGCCAGTACCCTGGGACTGAGGAACACTGAAGCTTTCTTT. Translation: CASTLGLRNTEAFF.

The chain carries TRBV24-1 and TRBJ2-5; D gene ambiguous. Trimming pared 1 base from V and 1 base from J, leaving 6 bases between. The CDR3 is 14 amino acids. CDR1 and CDR2 from the germline V gene are KGHDR and SFDVKD. The CDR3 reads CATSDFNTQETQYF. CDR3 in DNA: TGTGCCACCAGTGATTTCAACACCCAAGAGACCCAGTACTTC.

The V and J genes are TRBV4-2 and TRBJ2-1, with a possible D match to TRBD2 (6 bases). CDR3 length: 15 residues. V was trimmed by 1 base and J by 4 bases, leaving 11 bases between them. Germline CDR1 is LGHNA and CDR2 is YNFKEQ. CDR3 DNA: TGTGCCAGCAGCCAAGCGGGAGCACCTTACAATGAGCAGTTCTTC. As protein: CASSQAGAPYNEQFF.

The rearrangement links TRBV28 to TRBJ1-2, with TRBD1 matching over 8 bases. Per germline, CDR1 MDHEN and CDR2 SYDVKM. The CDR3 consists of 12 residues. Germline trimming cut 10 bases from V and 2 bases from J; bases unmatched to any gene: 3. The CDR3: CATGTGNYGYTF. For the CDR3, the DNA is TGTGCCACCGGGACAGGCAACTATGGCTACACCTTC.

This clone was seen a few times. The gene calls are TRBV4-2 and TRBJ2-1, with D possibly matching TRBD2 (5 bases). V lost 7 bases, J lost 3 bases, and 13 bases lay in between. The CDR3 sequence is 14 residues long. Germline V gene lookup returns CDR1 LGHNA and CDR2 YNFKEQ. The CDR3 here is CASTPGSYYNEQFF. The CDR3 nucleotides read TGTGCCAGCACCCCGGGGAGCTACTACAATGAGCAGTTCTTC.

The gene calls are TRBV4-1 and TRBJ2-7; possibly TRBD1 for D (6 bases). Trimming shortened V by 3 bases and J by 2 bases, and 11 bases separated the two germline ends. Germline values: CDR1 MGHRA, CDR2 YSYEKL. The CDR3 covers 14 residues. The CDR3 DNA is TGCGCCAGCAGCCACCAGGGGCCGGCCTACGAGCAGTACTTC. Translating it yields CASSHQGPAYEQYF.

In its sample, this clone was seen a few times. The chain links TRBV19 to TRBJ2-1; D may be TRBD1 (5 bases). V was clipped by 3 bases and J by 5 bases, with 11 bases between them. The CDR3 is 14 residues long. In germline, CDR1 is LNHDA, CDR2 SQIVND (reference sequence). CDR3 sequence (DNA): TGTGCCAGTAGTATCCCAGGGATCCACAATGAGCAGTTCTTC. It encodes CASSIPGIHNEQFF.

In this sample, this clone turned up once. V gene TRBV5-4 combines with J gene TRBJ2-2; TRBD1 matches at 10 bases. After removal of 4 bases from V and 6 bases from J, the junction contained 6 bases not matched to a gene. The germline CDR1 and CDR2 sequences are SGHNT and YYREEE (reference sequence). The CDR3 extends over 15 amino acids. The CDR3: CASSLDRGFAGELFF. The CDR3 DNA reads TGTGCCAGCAGCCTGGACAGGGGGTTCGCCGGGGAGCTGTTTTTT.

This chain links TRBV19 with TRBJ1-5, with a possible D match to TRBD1 (5 bases). Germline V CDR1 and CDR2: LNHDA, SQIVND (reference sequence). Deletions cut 0 bases from V and 4 bases from J, with 16 bases between. CDR3 length equals 17 residues. CDR3 region: CASSIEGGTGGNQPQHF. The CDR3 DNA sequence: TGTGCCAGTAGTATAGAGGGGGGGACCGGTGGGAATCAGCCCCAGCATTTT.

This clone came up a few times. The chain couples TRBV19 to TRBJ1-4; D possibly corresponds to TRBD1 (5 bases). In germline, CDR1 is LNHDA, CDR2 SQIVND (reference sequence). V lost 6 bases and J lost 14, with 19 bases in between. The CDR3 spans 13 residues. CDR3 loop: CASSPPGKVLLFF. CDR3 coding DNA: TGTGCCAGTAGCCCCCCAGGGAAAGTATTGCTGTTTTTT.

This chain uses TRBV18 with TRBJ2-3; D perhaps matches TRBD2 (6 bases). Trimming pared 5 bases from V and 3 bases from J, leaving 21 bases between. The germline V gene encodes CDR1 KGHSH and CDR2 LQKENI. This CDR3 spans 17 amino acids. The CDR3 region has the DNA TGTGCCAGCTCAATGCCCCACGCTAGCGAAAAAACAGATACGCAGTATTTT. This sequence encodes CASSMPHASEKTDTQYF.